This T cell receptor (beta chain) is from a study of OX40 agonist ivuxolimab in advanced cancers. Study-level background: The costimulatory receptor OX40 (CD134) was targeted by ivuxolimab, a fully human IgG2 agonistic monoclonal antibody. Intravenous ivuxolimab was administered to patients every 2 weeks at six dose levels: 0.01, 0.1, 0.3, 1.5, 3 and 10 mg/kg. Among the approximately 54 dose-escalation patients, approximately 20 had hepatocellular carcinoma, roughly 15 melanoma, 9 renal cell carcinoma and 9 head and neck cancer. A male proportion of around 80% and a mean age of 60 years, ranging from roughly 20 to 80, were recorded for the dose-escalation cohort. Patients were allowed to have had prior anti-PD-1, anti-PD-L1 or anti-CTLA-4 therapy, and 30% to 50% of the dose-escalation patients had previously received checkpoint inhibitors. Partial responses occurred in three dose-escalation patients: two with cutaneous melanoma and one with hepatocellular carcinoma. Peripheral TCRbeta sequencing aimed to test whether ivuxolimab altered TCR sequence diversity and caused clonal T-cell expansion. The paper reports the monotherapy dose-escalation portion (N of about 50 patients) of the phase I ivuxolimab trial. Overall results and qualifications from the work: After ivuxolimab, CD8+ T cells had more expanded clones than CD4+ T cells on average. Low levels of normalized T-cell clonal expansion were also seen in some patients who did not respond. At doses of 0.1 to 3.0 mg/kg, clonal expansion of both CD4+ and CD8+ T cells in blood was seen between baseline and week 6. Which antigens the clonally expanded peripheral T cells were specific for was not determined. Partial responders in the 0.1-3.0 mg/kg groups had among the lowest normalized peripheral clonal expansion, especially among CD8+ T cells.

This clone is classified as medium-sized (0.01 to 0.1%). Its recognized antigen is unknown. Per-base quality was not reported, and no clone a single base away is much larger than it. Patients with a history of autoimmune disease or receiving systemic immunosuppression were excluded from the trial. In every dose cohort, peripheral blood was drawn for TCR sequencing at baseline, cycle 4 day 1, and cycle 7 day 1. The samples were taken from a phase I, first-in-human, multicenter, open-label dose-escalation trial of ivuxolimab. The trial enrolled adults with locally advanced or metastatic head and neck squamous cell, hepatocellular, melanoma or renal cell carcinoma. CD4+ and CD8+ T cells were sorted separately from peripheral blood before TCR sequencing. Spanning cysteine to phenylalanine, the CDR3 consists of 15 amino acids. The sequence is cut down to CDR3 DNA, 45 bases in frame from base 1. V is pared back by 0 bases and J by 1 base, with 9 bases lying between the germline termini. Via the germline V gene, CDR1 is MGHRA and CDR2 YSYEKL.

Genomic DNA was extracted from sorted cells for sequencing of the TCRbeta CDR3 region. The immunoSEQ Assay was used to sequence the TCRbeta CDR3 regions. Sourced from immuneACCESS, this table was stored by TCRdb with only in-frame sequences that have V and J called. A share of the clones is absent; for the studies checked, an unresolved V gene accounts for under half, and the remainder has no known explanation. This sample is represented by 20,000 to 25,000 clones; around 87% of them were singletons. The top ten constitute roughly 15% of the sample. This sample comprised CD4+ or CD8+ T cells sorted from blood, obtained in a trial of the OX40 agonist ivuxolimab. Recombination joined TRBV4-1 with TRBJ1-2, with the D gene not clear enough to name. The source of this sequence is an adult with an advanced solid tumor such as melanoma, head and neck, liver or kidney cancer. The sequenced DNA is TGCGCCAGCAGCCAAGAGAATACGATTAACTATGGCTACACCTTC. Its amino acids are CASSQENTINYGYTF.